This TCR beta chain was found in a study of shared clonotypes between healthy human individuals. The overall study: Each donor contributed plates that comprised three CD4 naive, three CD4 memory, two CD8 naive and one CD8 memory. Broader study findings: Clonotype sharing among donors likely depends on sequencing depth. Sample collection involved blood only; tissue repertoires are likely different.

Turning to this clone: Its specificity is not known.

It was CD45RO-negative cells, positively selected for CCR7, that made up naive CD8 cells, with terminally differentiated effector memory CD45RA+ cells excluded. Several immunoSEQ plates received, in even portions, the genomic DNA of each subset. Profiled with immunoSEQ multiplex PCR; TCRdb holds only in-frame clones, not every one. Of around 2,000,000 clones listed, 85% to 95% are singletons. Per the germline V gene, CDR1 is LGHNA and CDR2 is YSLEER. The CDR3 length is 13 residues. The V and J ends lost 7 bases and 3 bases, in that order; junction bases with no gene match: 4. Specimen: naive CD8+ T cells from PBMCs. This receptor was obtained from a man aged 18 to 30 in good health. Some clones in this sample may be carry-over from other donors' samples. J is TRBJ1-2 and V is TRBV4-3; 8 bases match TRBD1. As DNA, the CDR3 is TGCGCCAGCACTGGGACAGGAGACTATGGCTACACCTTC. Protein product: CASTGTGDYGYTF.